This T cell receptor (beta chain) came from a study of T cell responses to AZD1222 COVID-19 vaccine (dated by TCRdb to the early 2020s). Describing the broader study: AZD1222 recipients given second doses at about 4 weeks or at about 12 weeks were pooled, since spike-specific TCR depth and breadth were not found to differ between the two schedules. TCR sequencing covered 230 to 250 trial participants: 200 to 220 given two doses of AZD1222 and 26 given two doses of MenACWY control vaccine. Trial participants were enrolled by age into 18-55, 56-69 and 70-plus year subgroups, with around 150, 28 and 57 TCR-sequenced participants respectively.

The CDR3 goes from the cysteine to the phenylalanine over 15 residues. Only CDR3 DNA is held: 45 bases, read in frame from base 1. At the junction V is shortened by 3 bases and J by 3 bases, with 12 bases in between. According to the germline V gene, CDR1 reads MGHDK and CDR2 reads SYGVNS. Details on this clone: Its antigen has not been determined. Per-nucleotide qualities are absent, and no much larger clonotype sits a single base away.

What the research found in general, with its limitations: CD4 TCRs associated with the vaccine covered the entire spike protein, and the dominant responses were in regions 160-218 and 743-854. Epitopes outside the regions mutated in the B.1.351 and B.1.1.7 variants were reportedly recognized by nearly half of the unique spike-specific TCRs. Most participants were white British and females outnumbered males, and the authors suggested that clonal diversity may have been underestimated. In the small 56-69-year group, the increase in depth fell short of significance, most likely because of low power. After two AZD1222 doses, both the breadth and the depth of spike-specific TCRs were significantly higher than at day 0 and than in MenACWY recipients. No day 14 peak-response samples were available, so repertoires were characterized only after the peak T cell response. Conclusions about previously exposed vaccinees are limited because only six or seven AZD1222 recipients were SARS-CoV-2 seropositive at baseline.

Sample time point, as interpreted from the label and publication: baseline before first vaccination. Vaccinee samples were obtained from the UK trials COV001 and COV002, which included a single-blind randomized controlled phase 2/3 trial of AZD1222 (ChAdOx1 nCoV-19) in healthy adults. For TCRbeta chain sequencing, PBMC samples from trial participants were taken at day 0 and at day 28 after the second dose. The CDR3 regions of human TCRbeta chains were subjected to immunosequencing. On the authors' methods: TCRs in the repertoires were matched against a reference library of SARS-CoV-2-specific TCRs that had been generated with the MIRA antigen-specificity platform. Breadth meant the fraction of unique TCRs that were SARS-CoV-2-associated, whereas depth meant the fraction of total T cells that were SARS-CoV-2-associated. Each spike-specific TCR was assigned to its reactive spike region and to a CD4 or CD8 class using the MIRA data. Log10-transformed breadth and depth values were compared by one-way ANOVA with Sidak's multiple comparisons tests. This immuneACCESS table, as held by TCRdb, lists in-frame sequences with V and J called but not all clones. Of the missing ones, under half trace to an unresolved V gene in checked studies; the others have no known cause. For V, J and clone size, that table is used; D and trimming come from the DNA. The sample has approximately 140,000 clones on record, about 91% of them singletons. Over 12% of the sample rests with the top ten.

The sample in question was peripheral blood, obtained on day 0 of AZD1222 vaccination. In this chain, TRBV25-1 is recombined with TRBJ2-1; TRBD2 might be the D gene, on 5 matching bases. The origin of this receptor is an adult in good health. The base sequence is TGTGCCAGCAGTGATATGAGGGAAAACTACAATGAGCAGTTCTTC. Its translation reads: CASSDMRENYNEQFF.